The rows below give T cell receptor beta chains drawn from one sample of a study of shared T cell receptors in the human thymus. The assay was immunoSEQ multiplex PCR, and TCRdb's table has in-frame clones only and misses some. This sample carries some 720,000 clones, roughly 90% of them seen once, and the ten largest clones take over 0.008%. These sequences were also reported in another study, on human thymus T cells.

Sequences were obtained from thymocytes. These receptors came from a boy in the first two years of life with a congenital heart defect. The CDR3 runs from the conserved cysteine through the conserved F or W. A D gene is named only where the DNA matches it firmly. Clone size is given for some rows only: seen once, a few or many times, or a class if the clone is expanded.

V	J	size	D	CDR3	DNA
TRBV18	TRBJ2-7	-	-	CASSPRGDEQYF	TGTGCCAGCTCACCACGGGGCGACGAGCAGTACTTC
TRBV11-3	TRBJ1-1	-	-	CASSFLGHGAEAFF	TGTGCCAGCAGCTTCCTGGGGCACGGCGCTGAAGCTTTCTTT
TRBV7-6	TRBJ2-3	-	TRBD2	CASSLLPRTSGGTDTQYF	TGTGCCAGCAGCTTATTGCCGAGGACTAGCGGGGGTACAGATACGCAGTATTTT
TRBV7-2	TRBJ1-5	-	TRBD1	CASSAGGLGTGYSNQPQHF	TGTGCCAGCAGCGCAGGGGGCCTGGGGACAGGTTATAGCAATCAGCCCCAGCATTTT
TRBV5-6	TRBJ1-2	few	-	CASSSAGPDPRVLGGYTF	TGTGCCAGCAGCTCCGCGGGGCCAGACCCTAGAGTGCTGGGTGGCTACACCTTC
TRBV28	TRBJ1-4	-	-	CASSIGGATNEKLFF	TGTGCCAGCAGTATCGGGGGAGCAACTAATGAAAAACTGTTTTTT
TRBV6-1	TRBJ2-7	-	TRBD1	CASSESLVVGQVSYEQYF	TGTGCCAGCAGTGAATCCCTCGTAGTGGGACAGGTCTCCTACGAGCAGTACTTC
TRBV28	TRBJ2-1	-	-	CVAVGWNEQFF	TGTGTGGCGGTGGGTTGGAATGAGCAGTTCTTC
TRBV4-2	TRBJ1-5	-	TRBD1	CASSPARGGAGNQPQHF	TGTGCCAGCAGTCCCGCGCGAGGGGGCGCCGGGAATCAGCCCCAGCATTTT
TRBV4-2	TRBJ2-3	-	TRBD2	CASSQTRGLGSHTQYF	TGTGCCAGCAGCCAAACCAGGGGACTAGGCTCCCATACGCAGTATTTT
TRBV4-1	TRBJ1-2	once	-	CASNPSPGHPHTF	TGCGCCAGCAACCCATCCCCGGGACACCCGCACACCTTC
TRBV25-1	TRBJ2-2	-	TRBD1	CASSGKLWTGGTGELFF	TGTGCCAGCAGTGGGAAGTTGTGGACAGGGGGAACCGGGGAGCTGTTTTTT
TRBV6-1	TRBJ1-5	-	-	CASSVRLQSNQPQHF	TGTGCCAGCAGTGTCAGATTACAAAGCAATCAGCCCCAGCATTTT
TRBV15	TRBJ2-1	-	-	CATSRAGPDYAWYNEQFF	TGTGCCACCAGCAGAGCCGGACCGGACTATGCCTGGTACAATGAGCAGTTCTTC
TRBV30	TRBJ2-2	-	-	CAWSTPGDTGELFF	TGTGCCTGGAGTACCCCCGGGGACACCGGGGAGCTGTTTTTT
TRBV7-9	TRBJ1-4	-	TRBD1	CASSLVRGQGMQLFF	TGTGCCAGCAGCTTAGTGAGGGGGCAGGGGATGCAACTGTTTTTT
TRBV7-9	TRBJ1-1	few	-	CASGLRRGSGTEAFF	TGTGCCAGCGGTCTTCGGCGGGGATCGGGCACTGAAGCTTTCTTT
TRBV30	TRBJ1-5	-	TRBD1	CAWGTGDQPQHF	TGTGCCTGGGGGACAGGGGATCAGCCCCAGCATTTT
TRBV19	TRBJ1-2	-	-	CASSSDSLEGYTF	TGTGCCAGTAGTTCCGACAGCTTAGAAGGCTACACCTTC
TRBV7-6	TRBJ2-7	-	TRBD1	CASRGQGPTYEQYF	TGTGCCAGCAGGGGACAGGGACCCACCTACGAGCAGTACTTC
TRBV7-9	TRBJ1-2	-	TRBD1	CASRPLRGQGPGGYTF	TGTGCCAGCAGGCCCCTACGAGGACAGGGGCCTGGGGGCTACACCTTC
TRBV15	TRBJ2-2	-	-	CATSRLIGGPANTGELFF	TGTGCCACCAGCAGACTAATAGGAGGGCCGGCGAACACCGGGGAGCTGTTTTTT
TRBV2	TRBJ1-1	few	-	CASSVGGGATEAFF	TGTGCCAGCAGTGTCGGGGGAGGGGCCACTGAAGCTTTCTTT
TRBV11-2	TRBJ2-7	-	TRBD2	CASSLRTSGRPYEQYF	TGTGCCAGCAGCTTACGAACTAGCGGGAGACCCTACGAGCAGTACTTC
TRBV25-1	TRBJ2-1	-	TRBD2	CASSQNNGGRVYNEQFF	TGTGCCAGCAGTCAAAACAACGGCGGGAGAGTCTACAATGAGCAGTTCTTC
TRBV6-6	TRBJ2-7	few	-	CASSPLESNEQYF	TGTGCCAGCAGCCCTCTAGAGTCAAACGAGCAGTACTTC
TRBV27	TRBJ2-7	-	-	CASSSGDFTYEQYF	TGTGCCAGCAGTTCCGGTGACTTCACCTACGAGCAGTACTTC
TRBV4-2	TRBJ2-5	-	-	CASSQFKETQYF	TGTGCCAGCAGCCAGTTTAAAGAGACCCAGTACTTC
TRBV19	TRBJ2-1	-	TRBD2	CASSLRLASYNEQFF	TGTGCCAGTAGTCTGAGACTAGCGTCTTACAATGAGCAGTTCTTC
TRBV5-4	TRBJ1-3	-	TRBD1	CASSHAQGTATTLNLETPYF	TGTGCCAGCAGCCACGCCCAAGGGACAGCAACAACACTAAATCTGGAAACACCATATTTT
TRBV15	TRBJ2-1	-	TRBD2	CATSREGGSTQNEQFF	TGTGCCACCAGCAGAGAGGGCGGGAGTACCCAAAATGAGCAGTTCTTC
TRBV6-1	TRBJ2-2	-	-	CASGLVGDTGELFF	TGTGCCAGCGGCCTAGTAGGGGACACCGGGGAGCTGTTTTTT
TRBV18	TRBJ1-4	-	TRBD1	CASRDRVDEKLFF	TGTGCCAGCAGAGACAGGGTGGATGAAAAACTGTTTTTT
TRBV4-1	TRBJ2-1	-	TRBD2	CASSQAGTSGSRDNEQFF	TGCGCCAGCAGCCAAGCCGGGACTAGCGGGAGTAGGGACAATGAGCAGTTCTTC
TRBV11-2	TRBJ2-7	-	-	CASSLSWAGPEPVEQYF	TGTGCCAGCAGCTTATCTTGGGCGGGACCTGAACCCGTCGAGCAGTACTTC
TRBV7-9	TRBJ1-3	-	TRBD1	CASSLVGTGGASGNTIYF	TGTGCCAGCAGCTTAGTTGGAACAGGGGGCGCCTCTGGAAACACCATATATTTT
TRBV9	TRBJ2-3	-	TRBD2	CASSVSGKGTDTQYF	TGTGCCAGCAGCGTTAGCGGGAAGGGCACAGATACGCAGTATTTT
TRBV27	TRBJ1-5	-	-	CASSLTESNQPQHF	TGTGCCAGCAGTCTTACTGAGAGCAATCAGCCCCAGCATTTT
TRBV19	TRBJ1-5	-	TRBD1	CASSIVGQGIHQPQHF	TGTGCCAGTAGTATAGTTGGACAGGGGATTCATCAGCCCCAGCATTTT
TRBV28	TRBJ1-5	-	TRBD1	CASRAPGQGVYQPQHF	TGTGCCAGCAGGGCTCCGGGACAGGGGGTGTATCAGCCCCAGCATTTT
TRBV18	TRBJ1-5	-	TRBD1	CASSPPGQGSNQPQHF	TGTGCCAGCTCACCACCGGGACAGGGGAGCAATCAGCCCCAGCATTTT
TRBV5-8	TRBJ1-1	once	-	CASSSEAWKTEAFF	TGTGCCAGCAGCTCAGAAGCGTGGAAGACTGAAGCTTTCTTT
TRBV30	TRBJ2-7	-	TRBD1	CAWSFPTGSHAEQYF	TGTGCCTGGAGTTTCCCGACAGGGTCTCACGCCGAGCAGTACTTC
TRBV6-1	TRBJ2-7	few	TRBD2	CASSEGGSPHEQYF	TGTGCCAGCAGTGAGGGCGGGAGTCCCCACGAGCAGTACTTC
TRBV7-9	TRBJ2-7	-	TRBD1	CASSLAIQGTDYEQYF	TGTGCCAGCAGCTTAGCAATACAGGGGACAGACTACGAGCAGTACTTC
TRBV6-5	TRBJ2-5	-	-	CASSFIAGVKTQYF	TGTGCCAGCAGTTTCATTGCAGGGGTGAAGACCCAGTACTTC
TRBV7-2	TRBJ2-1	-	TRBD2	CASSFGLVQFF	TGTGCCAGCAGCTTTGGACTAGTGCAGTTCTTC
TRBV9	TRBJ2-3	-	TRBD2	CASSPRTSVFTDTQYF	TGTGCCAGCAGCCCCCGCACTAGCGTTTTCACAGATACGCAGTATTTT
TRBV28	TRBJ2-7	once	-	CASSWFRQVSSYEQYF	TGTGCCAGCAGTTGGTTCCGCCAGGTCTCCTCCTACGAGCAGTACTTC
TRBV7-2	TRBJ2-7	-	TRBD1	CASSPARGTIYSSYEQYF	TGTGCCAGCAGCCCCGCCAGGGGGACAATATACAGCTCCTACGAGCAGTACTTC
TRBV19	TRBJ1-3	-	-	CASSIARTVFRRSGNTIYF	TGTGCCAGTAGTATAGCACGGACTGTCTTTAGAAGGTCTGGAAACACCATATATTTT
TRBV7-2	TRBJ2-1	-	TRBD2	CASSRTSGTNEQFF	TGTGCCAGCAGCCGGACTAGCGGGACGAATGAGCAGTTCTTC
TRBV7-7	TRBJ2-7	-	TRBD1	CASSPGTGGGHEQYF	TGTGCTAGCAGCCCAGGGACAGGGGGCGGGCACGAGCAGTACTTC
TRBV4-2	TRBJ2-7	-	-	CASSQLEDTYEQYF	TGTGCCAGCAGCCAGCTCGAGGACACCTACGAGCAGTACTTC
TRBV4-3	TRBJ2-7	-	-	CASSQERQLRLRGEQYF	TGCGCCAGCAGCCAAGAGCGGCAATTAAGGCTACGTGGCGAGCAGTACTTC
TRBV7-3	TRBJ1-1	-	-	CASSLTGAPGMNTEAFF	TGTGCCAGCAGCTTAACAGGGGCGCCGGGCATGAACACTGAAGCTTTCTTT
TRBV5-4	TRBJ2-7	-	TRBD2	CASSLDGLGGDTNYEQYF	TGTGCCAGCAGCTTGGACGGACTAGGAGGAGACACTAACTACGAGCAGTACTTC
TRBV4-1	TRBJ2-1	-	-	CASSQGAVTRYNEQFF	TGCGCCAGCAGCCAAGGCGCGGTCACGCGGTACAATGAGCAGTTCTTC
TRBV6-6	TRBJ2-7	-	TRBD2	CASNPSGLVSFYEQYF	TGTGCCAGCAACCCCTCCGGACTAGTGTCTTTCTACGAGCAGTACTTC
TRBV27	TRBJ2-3	-	TRBD2	CASSPSGRAIDTQYF	TGTGCCAGCAGTCCTAGCGGGAGGGCAATAGATACGCAGTATTTT